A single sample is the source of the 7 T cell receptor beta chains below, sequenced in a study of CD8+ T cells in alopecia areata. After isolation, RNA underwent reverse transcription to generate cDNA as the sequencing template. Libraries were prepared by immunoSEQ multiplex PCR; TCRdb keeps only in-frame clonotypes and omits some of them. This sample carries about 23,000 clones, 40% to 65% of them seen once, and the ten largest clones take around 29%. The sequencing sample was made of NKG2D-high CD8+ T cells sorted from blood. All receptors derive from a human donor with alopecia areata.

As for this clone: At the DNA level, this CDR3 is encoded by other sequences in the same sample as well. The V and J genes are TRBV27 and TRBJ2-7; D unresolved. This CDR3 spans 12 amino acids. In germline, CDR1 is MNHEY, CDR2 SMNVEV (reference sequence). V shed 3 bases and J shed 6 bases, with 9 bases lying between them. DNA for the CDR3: TGTGCCAGCAGTTTGTGGGGAACCGAGCAGTACTTC. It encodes CASSLWGTEQYF.

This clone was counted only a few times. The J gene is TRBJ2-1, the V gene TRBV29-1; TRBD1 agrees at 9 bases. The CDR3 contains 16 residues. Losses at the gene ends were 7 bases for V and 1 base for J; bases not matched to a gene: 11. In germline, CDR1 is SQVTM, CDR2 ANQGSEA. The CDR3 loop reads CSASGTGQTSYNEQFF. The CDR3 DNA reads TGCAGCGCCTCCGGGACAGGGCAAACATCCTACAATGAGCAGTTCTTC.

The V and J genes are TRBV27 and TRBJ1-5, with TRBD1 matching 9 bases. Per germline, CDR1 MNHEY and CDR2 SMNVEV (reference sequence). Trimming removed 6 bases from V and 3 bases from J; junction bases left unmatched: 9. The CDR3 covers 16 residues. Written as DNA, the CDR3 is TGTGCCAGCAGCATAGGCGGGACAGGGTTCAATCAGCCCCAGCATTTT. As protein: CASSIGGTGFNQPQHF.

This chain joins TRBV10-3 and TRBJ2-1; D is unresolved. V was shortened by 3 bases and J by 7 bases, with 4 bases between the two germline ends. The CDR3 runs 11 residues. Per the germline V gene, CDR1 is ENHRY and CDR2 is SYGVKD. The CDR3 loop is CAISDQNEQFF. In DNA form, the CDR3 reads TGTGCCATCAGTGACCAGAATGAGCAGTTCTTC.

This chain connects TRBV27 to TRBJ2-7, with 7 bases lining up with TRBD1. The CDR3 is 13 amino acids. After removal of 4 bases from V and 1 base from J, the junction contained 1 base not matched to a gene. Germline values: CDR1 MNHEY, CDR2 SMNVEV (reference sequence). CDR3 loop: CASSSGQSYEQYF. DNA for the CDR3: TGTGCCAGCAGTTCGGGACAGTCCTACGAGCAGTACTTC.

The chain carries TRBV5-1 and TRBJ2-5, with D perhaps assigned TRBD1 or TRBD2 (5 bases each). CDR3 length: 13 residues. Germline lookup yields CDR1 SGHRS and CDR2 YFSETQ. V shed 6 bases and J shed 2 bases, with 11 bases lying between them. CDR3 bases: TGCGCCAGCAAGGGACGTAGACAAGAGACCCAGTACTTC. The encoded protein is CASKGRRQETQYF.

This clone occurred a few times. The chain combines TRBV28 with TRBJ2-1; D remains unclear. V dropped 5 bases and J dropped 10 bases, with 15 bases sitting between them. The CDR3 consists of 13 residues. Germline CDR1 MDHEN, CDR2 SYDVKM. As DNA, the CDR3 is TGTGCCAGCAGTCTCTCGGCCCGACGGGAGCAGTTCTTC. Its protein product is CASSLSARREQFF.